Described below is a single TCR beta chain sequence and its context. This CDR3 has 16 residues. CDR1 and CDR2 from the germline V gene are SGDLS and YYNGEE. Losses at the gene ends were 3 bases for V and 8 bases for J; bases not matched to a gene: 12. These data belong to a study of T cell changes during pregnancy in multiple sclerosis. The data were produced by immunoSEQ multiplex PCR, yet TCRdb's version contains in-frame clones alone and is incomplete. The data hold roughly 110,000 clones, with 92% observed a single time. The chain employs TRBV9 and TRBJ2-1, with 9 nucleotides matching TRBD2. The receptor's source is a female donor with multiple sclerosis, enrolled in a pregnancy study. This specimen was peripheral blood, taken after pregnancy. The CDR3 bases are TGTGCCAGCAGCGGGGGAGGCGGGGGGGACCTAGATGAGCAGTTCTTC. Translation: CASSGGGGGDLDEQFF.